Listed below are T cell receptor beta chains from one sample, sequenced in a study of T cell responses to AZD1222 COVID-19 vaccine. This table comes from immunoSEQ multiplex PCR, and its TCRdb copy is limited to in-frame clones, with some not included. Of 120,000 or so clones listed, about 89% are singletons. This sample comprised peripheral blood, obtained on day 0 of MenACWY control vaccination. The source is an adult in good health. Both conserved end residues are part of each CDR3. A D gene is named only where the DNA matches it firmly.

d_gene: -; v_gene: TRBV5-6; CDR3aa: CASSSKYGYTF
d_gene: -; v_gene: TRBV6-5; CDR3aa: CASSYQGRNTEAFF
d_gene: TRBD2; v_gene: TRBV10-3; CDR3aa: CAINEPGTKYNEQFF
d_gene: -; v_gene: TRBV10-3; CDR3aa: CAIRPRYYNSPLHF
d_gene: -; v_gene: TRBV2; CDR3aa: CASIVYTEAFF
d_gene: -; v_gene: TRBV23-1; CDR3aa: CASSQHREGQTDTYSYNEQFF
d_gene: TRBD2; v_gene: TRBV2; CDR3aa: CASNTGGRNEQFF
d_gene: -; v_gene: TRBV10-1; CDR3aa: CASSADGLNEQFF
d_gene: -; v_gene: TRBV18; CDR3aa: CASSPPANSGNTIYF
d_gene: -; v_gene: TRBV6-2/TRBV6-3; CDR3aa: CASSYSLGGYTF
d_gene: TRBD2; v_gene: TRBV10-3; CDR3aa: CAIRGLAGETQYF
d_gene: -; v_gene: TRBV7-9; CDR3aa: CATDAGGTEAFF
d_gene: TRBD1; v_gene: TRBV11-1; CDR3aa: CASSYTGGNEQFF
d_gene: TRBD1; v_gene: TRBV6-1; CDR3aa: CASSELTGVYEQYF
d_gene: -; v_gene: TRBV6-5; CDR3aa: CASSYSIGEGYGYTF
d_gene: -; v_gene: TRBV2; CDR3aa: CASGEYEQYF
d_gene: -; v_gene: TRBV6-5; CDR3aa: CASRTGQQYEQYF
d_gene: -; v_gene: TRBV10-2; CDR3aa: CASSESVGSFSNQPQHF
d_gene: -; v_gene: TRBV19; CDR3aa: CASKLSSRDTYGYTF
d_gene: -; v_gene: TRBV24-1; CDR3aa: CATSESGGYTF
d_gene: -; v_gene: TRBV7-3; CDR3aa: CASSLSQLSTDTQYF
d_gene: -; v_gene: TRBV25-1; CDR3aa: CASSVPVTNEQYF
d_gene: -; v_gene: TRBV6-5; CDR3aa: CASSFATSSSQFF
d_gene: -; v_gene: TRBV6-5; CDR3aa: CASSLDYTGANVLTF
d_gene: -; v_gene: TRBV19; CDR3aa: CASSPSRGETQYF
d_gene: -; v_gene: TRBV18; CDR3aa: CATRGASETYEQYF
d_gene: TRBD1; v_gene: TRBV11-3; CDR3aa: CASSSSTRQGNTEAFF
d_gene: -; v_gene: TRBV6-7; CDR3aa: CASSYGERSNQPQHF
d_gene: -; v_gene: TRBV28; CDR3aa: CASTPNTDEQYF
d_gene: TRBD1; v_gene: TRBV5-6; CDR3aa: CASSLGQGAKNTEAFF
d_gene: TRBD2; v_gene: TRBV6-2/TRBV6-3; CDR3aa: CASSPGVAGAETQYF
d_gene: -; v_gene: TRBV28; CDR3aa: CASSLKGVGNQPQHF
d_gene: -; v_gene: TRBV7-9; CDR3aa: CASSYGQNNSPLHF
d_gene: -; v_gene: TRBV9; CDR3aa: CASSVARSSPLHF
d_gene: TRBD2; v_gene: TRBV9; CDR3aa: CASSPTSGREYEQFF
d_gene: -; v_gene: TRBV3-1/TRBV3-2; CDR3aa: CASSLVGTGSNEQFF
d_gene: -; v_gene: TRBV6-2/TRBV6-3; CDR3aa: CASSYPSSGSFSGANVLTF
d_gene: TRBD1; v_gene: TRBV9; CDR3aa: CASSPRDRGRSTEAFF
d_gene: -; v_gene: TRBV7-6; CDR3aa: CASSLNSAVSTDTQYF
d_gene: -; v_gene: TRBV24-1; CDR3aa: CATSDRASPDYGYTF
d_gene: TRBD1; v_gene: TRBV2; CDR3aa: CASKKTGGDYGYTF
d_gene: -; v_gene: TRBV6-4; CDR3aa: CASSDSRDGRAAIADSGNTIYF
d_gene: -; v_gene: TRBV30; CDR3aa: CAWSVMAVGGYTF
d_gene: TRBD2; v_gene: TRBV7-8; CDR3aa: CASSYFSGIRYNEQFF
d_gene: -; v_gene: TRBV7-8; CDR3aa: CASSLGKGYSYEQYF
d_gene: TRBD2; v_gene: TRBV24-1; CDR3aa: CATSDLAGVTGELFF
d_gene: -; v_gene: TRBV5-5; CDR3aa: CASSLQPSQGAKNIQYF
d_gene: -; v_gene: TRBV28; CDR3aa: CASSLTGPNYGYTF
d_gene: -; v_gene: TRBV11-3; CDR3aa: CASSLAGPLMSEQFF
d_gene: -; v_gene: TRBV19; CDR3aa: CASSIDGGNEKLFF
d_gene: -; v_gene: TRBV7-9; CDR3aa: CASLTGIDNEQFF
d_gene: -; v_gene: TRBV19; CDR3aa: CASSVSQVPSSPLHF
d_gene: -; v_gene: TRBV2; CDR3aa: CASSPEFTEAFF
d_gene: -; v_gene: TRBV3-1/TRBV3-2; CDR3aa: CASSRWTANTDTQYF
d_gene: -; v_gene: TRBV2; CDR3aa: CASSGLTRSNQPQHF